The entry below gives a single T cell receptor (beta chain) sequence along with its context. Its antigen is not known. Different DNA sequences within this sample yield the same CDR3. TCRB transcripts that were expressed got sequenced, as all of the isolated RNA had been reverse transcribed. TCRdb's copy holds only in-frame clones and misses some; the assay was immunoSEQ multiplex PCR. The sample consists of around 260,000 clones, around 22% of them appearing once. Sampling consisted of one heparinised blood draw per donor, averaging about 110 mL. The data are from a study of beta chain features in type 1 diabetes. Study observations and caveats: Across patients, naive, central memory and Treg TCRB repertoires exhibited apparently greater similarity than was observed across healthy donors. High TCR expression in some cells could lead to their over-representation in cDNA sequencing. For Type 1 diabetes patients, all four CD4+ subsets carried TCRB CDR3s that were moderately but significantly shorter.

The germline gives CDR1 SGHTA, CDR2 FQGTGA. The CDR3 length is 14 residues. V shed 2 bases and J shed 0 bases, with 6 bases lying between them. The genes are TRBV7-3 and TRBJ2-3; D gene unclear. Sequenced input: naive CD4+ T cells from blood. The clonotype comes from a woman in her 30s with type 1 diabetes. In DNA form, the CDR3 reads TGTGCCAGCAGCTTAGCGGCTAGCACAGATACGCAGTATTTT. This sequence encodes CASSLAASTDTQYF.